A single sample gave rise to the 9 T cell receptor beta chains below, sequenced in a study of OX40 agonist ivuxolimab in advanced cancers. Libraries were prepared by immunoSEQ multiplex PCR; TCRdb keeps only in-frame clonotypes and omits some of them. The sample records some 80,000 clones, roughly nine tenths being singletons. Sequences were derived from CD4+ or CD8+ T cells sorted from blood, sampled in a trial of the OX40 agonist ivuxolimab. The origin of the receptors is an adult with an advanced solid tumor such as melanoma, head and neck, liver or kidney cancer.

Here the CDR3 reads CASSLDRGASTDTQYF. CDR3 DNA sequence: TGTGCCAGCAGCTTAGACAGGGGTGCTAGCACAGATACGCAGTATTTT. The chain has TRBV7-2 and TRBJ2-3; 7 bases agree with TRBD1. V lost 1 base to trimming and J lost 0 bases; unmatched junction nucleotides: 4. CDR3 size: 16 residues. The germline gives CDR1 SGHTA, CDR2 FQGNSA.

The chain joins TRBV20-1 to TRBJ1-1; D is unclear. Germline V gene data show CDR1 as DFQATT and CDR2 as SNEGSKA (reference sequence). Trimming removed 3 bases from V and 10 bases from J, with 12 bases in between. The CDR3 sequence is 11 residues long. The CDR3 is CSARTGSGAFF. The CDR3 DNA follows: TGCAGTGCTAGGACCGGGTCCGGAGCTTTCTTT.

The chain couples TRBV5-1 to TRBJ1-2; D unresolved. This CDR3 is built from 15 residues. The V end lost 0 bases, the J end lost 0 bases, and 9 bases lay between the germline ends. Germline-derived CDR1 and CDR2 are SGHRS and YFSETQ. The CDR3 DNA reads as TGCGCCAGCAGCTTGGGGGCAGCTACTAACTATGGCTACACCTTC. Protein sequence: CASSLGAATNYGYTF.

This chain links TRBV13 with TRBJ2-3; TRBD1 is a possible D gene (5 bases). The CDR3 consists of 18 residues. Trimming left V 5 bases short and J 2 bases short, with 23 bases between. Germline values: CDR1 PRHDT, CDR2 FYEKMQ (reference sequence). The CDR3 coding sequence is TGTGCCAGCAGCCCCACAGGCTGGGGAAAGGTGGTCACAGATACGCAGTATTTT. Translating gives CASSPTGWGKVVTDTQYF.

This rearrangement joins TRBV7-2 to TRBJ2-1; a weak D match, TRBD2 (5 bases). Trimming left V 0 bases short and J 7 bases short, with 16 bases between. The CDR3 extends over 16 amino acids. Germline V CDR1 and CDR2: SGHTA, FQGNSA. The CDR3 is CASSLAGATVGNEQFF. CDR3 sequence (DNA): TGTGCCAGCAGCTTAGCGGGAGCGACCGTGGGGAATGAGCAGTTCTTC.

The CDR3 protein is CAWSVLAGRNEQFF. In DNA, the CDR3 is TGTGCCTGGAGTGTACTAGCGGGGAGGAATGAGCAGTTCTTC. V gene TRBV30 combines with J gene TRBJ2-1; 10 positions match TRBD2. With V trimmed by 0 bases and J by 7 bases, 3 bases remained unmatched. The CDR3 extends over 14 amino acids. Germline V gene lookup returns CDR1 GTSNPN and CDR2 SVGIG (reference sequence).

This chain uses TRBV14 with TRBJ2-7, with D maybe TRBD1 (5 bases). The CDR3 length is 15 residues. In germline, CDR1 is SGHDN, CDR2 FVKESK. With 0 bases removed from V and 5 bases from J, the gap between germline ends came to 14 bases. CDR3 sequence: CASSQDWARVDEQYF. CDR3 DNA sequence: TGTGCCAGCAGCCAAGATTGGGCCAGGGTCGACGAGCAGTACTTC.

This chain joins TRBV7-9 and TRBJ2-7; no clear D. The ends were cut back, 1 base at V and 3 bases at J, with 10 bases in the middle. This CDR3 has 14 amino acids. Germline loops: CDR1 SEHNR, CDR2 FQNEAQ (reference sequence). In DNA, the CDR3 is TGTGCCAGCAGCTTAGTCAACAGAGGCTACGAGCAGTACTTC. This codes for CASSLVNRGYEQYF.

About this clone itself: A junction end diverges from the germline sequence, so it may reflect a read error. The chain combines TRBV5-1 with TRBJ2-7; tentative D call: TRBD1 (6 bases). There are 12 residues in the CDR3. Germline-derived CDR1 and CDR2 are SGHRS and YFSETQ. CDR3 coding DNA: TGTGCCAGCAGCTTGGAAGGGGGCGAGCAGTACTTC. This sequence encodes CASSLEGGEQYF. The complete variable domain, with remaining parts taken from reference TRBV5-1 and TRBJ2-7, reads KAGVTQTPRYLIKTRGQQVTLSCSPISGHRSVSWYQQTPGQGLQFLFEYFSETQRNKGNFPGRFSGRQFSNSRSEMNVSTLELGDSALYLCASSLEGGEQYFGPGTRLTVT.